Shown below are 25 T cell receptor beta chains from a single sample sequenced in a study of T cells in Graves' hyperthyroidism and ophthalmopathy. RNA transcripts provided the source from which TCR beta CDR3 regions were amplified. During a first-round RT-PCR of the TCR CDR3, the HTBI primer set was used. A single record per CDR3 protein comes from TCRdb applying MiXCR to the multiplex PCR reads. The table includes 480,000 or so distinct CDR3 sequences, 46% detected once. The source material was peripheral blood or thyroid tissue (not recorded which). Receptor source: an adult woman with Graves' disease, either hyperthyroidism or ophthalmopathy (not recorded which).

This clonotype appeared once. The chain uses TRBV5-1 and TRBJ2-3; D unresolved. Germline V lookup: CDR1 SGHRS, CDR2 YFSETQ. The CDR3 runs to 12 residues. Trimming left V 3 bases short and J 0 bases short, with 2 bases between. For the CDR3, the DNA is TGCGCCAGCAGCTGGAGCACAGATACGCAGTATTTT. It yields the protein CASSWSTDTQYF.

With respect to this clonotype: One base away lies a much larger clone, so this may be a sequencing read error. The chain recombines TRBV20-1 with TRBJ2-7; D not certain. The J call may be in error: the DNA end matches TRBJ2-1 better. The germline V gene encodes CDR1 DFQATT and CDR2 SNEGSKA (reference sequence). This CDR3 has 12 amino acids. Here the CDR3 DNA reads TGCAGTGCGCCGGCAAACCGAGACGAGCAGTTCTTC. Protein sequence: CSAPANRDEQFF.

At least ten counts were recorded for this clonotype. V is TRBV19 and J is TRBJ1-5; 9 bases fit TRBD1. V shed 7 bases and J 6 bases; nucleotides not matched to a gene: 7. The CDR3 loop spans 14 amino acids. CDR1 LNHDA and CDR2 SQIVND come from the germline V gene (reference sequence). The CDR3 sequence: CASKGGQGTQPQHF. The CDR3 nucleotides read TGTGCCAGTAAGGGCGGACAGGGGACTCAGCCCCAGCATTTT.

The chain uses TRBV20-1 and TRBJ2-2; the match to TRBD1 covers 7 bases. The V gene's germline CDR1 is DFQATT and CDR2 SNEGSKA (reference sequence). This CDR3 has 12 amino acids. CDR3 sequence reads: CSAAQGSGELFF. CDR3 in DNA: TGCAGCGCCGCACAGGGGTCCGGGGAGCTGTTTTTT.

V and J are TRBV9 and TRBJ1-2; maybe TRBD1 (5 bases). V gave up 6 bases and J gave up 8 bases, with 17 bases separating them. CDR1 is SGDLS and CDR2 is YYNGEE in the germline V gene. The CDR3 has 13 amino acids. CDR3 loop: CASNPKGTDGYTF. The CDR3 bases are TGTGCCAGCAACCCGAAAGGGACCGACGGCTACACCTTC.

This clonotype was picked up a small number of times. The chain is built from TRBV11-2 and TRBJ1-4; the D gene is possibly TRBD1 (6 bases). The CDR3 consists of 15 residues. Germline V gives CDR1 SGHAT, CDR2 FQNNGV. V was trimmed by 1 base and J by 12 bases, leaving 18 bases between them. Here the CDR3 DNA reads TGTGCCAGCAGCTTAGGGGACAAGGTTGGATCGGAACTGTTTTTT. It yields the protein CASSLGDKVGSELFF. Looking up the rest from reference TRBV11-2 and TRBJ1-4 gives the full variable domain: EAGVAQSPRYKIIEKRQSVAFWCNPISGHATLYWYQQILGQGPKLLIQFQNNGVVDDSQLPKDRFSAERLKGVDSTLKIQPAKLEDSAVYLCASSLGDKVGSELFFGSGTQLSVL.

Details on this clonotype: A read error may explain this, as a much larger clone is one base away. The chain carries TRBV6-5 and TRBJ2-7; TRBD2 is a possible D gene (5 bases). The V gene's germline CDR1 is MNHEY and CDR2 SVGAGI. The CDR3 is 13 amino acids. In DNA, the CDR3 is TGTGCCAGCAGGCCTCTTGCGGGCTATGGCTGCACCTTC. Protein product: CASRPLAGYGCTF.

This clonotype has at least ten counts. The rearrangement uses TRBV5-4 and TRBJ1-4; 8 nucleotides align to TRBD1. Losses at the gene ends were 4 bases for V and 2 bases for J; bases not matched to a gene: 4. The CDR3 runs 15 residues. Germline lookup yields CDR1 SGHNT and CDR2 YYREEE (reference sequence). CDR3 in DNA: TGTGCCAGCAGCATAGACAGGGGTACTAATGAAAAACTGTTTTTT. Protein sequence: CASSIDRGTNEKLFF. The entire variable domain, with the rest obtained from reference TRBV5-4 and TRBJ1-4, is as follows: ETGVTQSPTHLIKTRGQQVTLRCSSQSGHNTVSWYQQALGQGPQFIFQYYREEENGRGNFPPRFSGLQFPNYSSELNVNALELDDSALYLCASSIDRGTNEKLFFGSGTQLSVL.

The chain links TRBV14 to TRBJ2-5; no definite D call. The germline V gene encodes CDR1 SGHDN and CDR2 FVKESK. V lost 4 bases, J lost 7 bases, and 13 bases lay in between. The CDR3 sequence is 13 residues long. CDR3 nucleotides: TGTGCCAGCAGCCCTCGCACGACCGGGACCCAGTACTTC. The encoded protein is CASSPRTTGTQYF.

The rearrangement links TRBV7-2 to TRBJ1-2; the D gene is possibly TRBD1 (6 bases). Per the germline V gene, CDR1 is SGHTA and CDR2 is FQGNSA. The CDR3 loop spans 14 amino acids. The germline V and J ends were trimmed by 4 bases and 6 bases, with 15 bases remaining between them. DNA for the CDR3: TGTGCCAGCAGCTCCTCAGGGGCTCTGGATGGCTACACCTTC. Translating it yields CASSSSGALDGYTF.

As for this clonotype: The CDR3 end shows no conserved phenylalanine or tryptophan, and so a read error is likely. It is unclear where the CDR3 begins or ends on the DNA, so no DNA is shown, and the CDR3 is as TCRdb lists it. The chain has TRBV2 and TRBJ2-5. The CDR3 length equals 8 residues, ends included. The germline V gene encodes CDR1 SNHLY and CDR2 FYNNEI. CDR3 sequence: CASSYSGR.

The rearrangement uses TRBV2 and TRBJ1-3; D is possibly TRBD1 (5 bases). The V end lost 2 bases, the J end lost 0 bases, and 8 bases lay between the germline ends. CDR1 and CDR2 from the germline V gene are SNHLY and FYNNEI. The CDR3 runs 15 residues. The CDR3 is CASSEQGISGNTIYF. The CDR3, as DNA: TGTGCCAGCAGTGAACAGGGTATCTCTGGAAACACCATATATTTT.

This clonotype was seen repeatedly, ten times or more. The gene calls are TRBV5-1 and TRBJ2-5; D is unresolved. The CDR3 totals 17 residues. The V and J ends lost 6 bases and 2 bases respectively, with 23 bases between them. Germline lookup yields CDR1 SGHRS and CDR2 YFSETQ. The CDR3 region has the DNA TGCGCCAGCACCCCCGTGGGGTCAGCCAGAATTCAAGAGACCCAGTACTTC. It codes for CASTPVGSARIQETQYF.

The chain is built from TRBV5-4 and TRBJ1-1; 7 positions agree with TRBD1. V was clipped by 1 base and J by 6 bases; unmatched bases: 9. Germline values: CDR1 SGHNT, CDR2 YYREEE (reference sequence). This CDR3 spans 15 amino acids. CDR3 bases: TGTGCCAGCAGCTTGATGGGACAGTCGTTCGCTGAAGCTTTCTTT. It translates to CASSLMGQSFAEAFF.

The chain links TRBV7-2 to TRBJ2-7; 7 nucleotides agree with TRBD1. V lost 5 bases and J lost 6; bases outside the gene matches: 10. CDR1 is SGHTA and CDR2 is FQGNSA in the germline V gene. The CDR3 has 14 amino acids. CDR3 sequence reads: CASSADRDVFEQYF. CDR3 coding DNA: TGTGCCAGCAGCGCAGACAGGGACGTTTTCGAGCAGTACTTC.

This clonotype was observed at least ten times. The chain has TRBV13 and TRBJ2-5; 8 bases agree with TRBD2. Germline V gives CDR1 PRHDT, CDR2 FYEKMQ (reference sequence). This CDR3 has 16 residues. The V gene end was trimmed by 3 bases and the J gene end by 4 bases; junction bases not matched to a gene: 10. CDR3 DNA sequence: TGTGCCAGCAGCTTCCCCTCGGGGGGGGTGAGAGAGACCCAGTACTTC. It encodes CASSFPSGGVRETQYF.

The chain has TRBV27 and TRBJ2-2, with 8 bases aligning to TRBD1. Unmatched junction bases numbered 12, after V lost 6 bases and J lost 6 bases. Germline CDR1 and CDR2: MNHEY and SMNVEV (reference sequence). The CDR3 runs to 16 residues. The CDR3 region has the DNA TGTGCCAGCAGCCGATCCGGGACAGGAACGGCCGGGGAGCTGTTTTTT. Translation: CASSRSGTGTAGELFF.

This clonotype was detected ten times or more. The rearrangement links TRBV6-6 to TRBJ2-7, with 7 bases lining up with TRBD1. Germline-derived CDR1 and CDR2 are MNHNY and SVGAGI (reference sequence). The CDR3 sequence is 20 residues long. With 0 bases clipped from V and 2 bases from J, the junction kept 19 bases outside the gene matches. The CDR3, as DNA: TGTGCCAGCAGTTACTCACACTCCTCTATAACAGGGGTTAACCCCTACGAGCAGTACTTC. Translation gives CASSYSHSSITGVNPYEQYF.

The chain joins TRBV2 to TRBJ2-3; unclear D gene. This CDR3 contains 16 residues. The V end lost 1 base, the J end lost 0 bases, and 11 bases lay between the germline ends. CDR1 is SNHLY, CDR2 FYNNEI, per germline. The CDR3 spells CASSEEGIESTDTQYF. CDR3 bases: TGTGCCAGCAGTGAAGAAGGTATAGAAAGCACAGATACGCAGTATTTT.

This chain's CDR3 is CSVGGVLGQPQHF. CDR3 DNA sequence: TGCAGCGTCGGAGGTGTTTTAGGCCAGCCCCAGCATTTT. The chain combines TRBV29-1 with TRBJ1-5, with D uncertain. From germline, CDR1 is SQVTM and CDR2 ANQGSEA. V lost 6 bases and J lost 7, with 16 bases in between. CDR3 length: 13 amino acids.

Only a few counts were recorded for this clonotype. The genes are TRBV19 and TRBJ1-4; no firm D call. V was shortened by 9 bases and J by 5 bases, with 13 bases between the two germline ends. The length of the CDR3 is 13 residues. CDR1 and CDR2 from the germline V gene are LNHDA and SQIVND (reference sequence). CDR3 sequence (DNA): TGTGCCAGCACGCACCAGAGCAATGAAAAACTGTTTTTT. Translating it yields CASTHQSNEKLFF.

The sample holds many counts of this clonotype. This chain links TRBV10-3 with TRBJ1-5; D is possibly TRBD1 (5 bases). The V gene's germline CDR1 is ENHRY and CDR2 SYGVKD. The CDR3 consists of 15 residues. The ends were cut back, 4 bases at V and 3 bases at J, with 13 bases in the middle. The DNA for the CDR3 is TGTGCCATCAGTGGGGGCAGGGAAGCCAATCAGCCCCAGCATTTT. Translating it yields CAISGGREANQPQHF.

This clonotype was observed a handful of times. The rearrangement links TRBV20-1 to TRBJ1-4; TRBD1 is a possible D gene (5 bases). Germline V gene sequence: CDR1 DFQATT, CDR2 SNEGSKA (reference sequence). The CDR3 runs 12 residues. V was clipped by 6 bases and J by 8 bases, with 13 bases between them. The CDR3 DNA reads as TGCAGTGCGACCGGGACTAGCGAAAAACTGTTTTTT. As protein: CSATGTSEKLFF.

At least ten counts were recorded for this clonotype. V gene TRBV5-1 combines with J gene TRBJ2-6; D is undetermined. CDR3 size: 16 residues. Germline CDR1 SGHRS, CDR2 YFSETQ. Trimming stripped 0 bases from V and 0 bases from J, with 7 bases between. Here the CDR3 DNA reads TGCGCCAGCAGCTTGGACGGTACCTCTGGGGCCAACGTCCTGACTTTC. As protein: CASSLDGTSGANVLTF.

This clonotype was recorded only once. The chain joins TRBV12-3 or TRBV12-4 to TRBJ2-2, with 11 bases fitting TRBD2. The CDR3 contains 16 residues. The V segment lost 10 bases and the J segment 1 base; nucleotides outside the gene matches: 8. The CDR3 spells CATTILAGGNTGELFF. The CDR3 region has the DNA TGTGCCACCACGATTCTAGCGGGAGGGAACACCGGGGAGCTGTTTTTT.